This entry is about one T cell receptor beta chain. The sample originates from a study of technical replicates of blood from a few donors. Assay: immunoSEQ multiplex PCR; the TCRdb copy retains only in-frame clones and omits some. The sample has tens of thousands of clones; approximately 95% are singletons. Per germline, CDR1 SGHRS and CDR2 YFSETQ. The CDR3 covers 17 residues. V was shortened by 0 bases and J by 2 bases, with 12 bases between the two germline ends. Sequencing input: T cells isolated from PBMCs. The clonotype comes from a human donor in good health. The V call is TRBV5-1, the J call TRBJ1-6; TRBD1 is a possible D gene (6 bases). The CDR3 sequence: CASSLDGGQTYNSPLHF. The CDR3 DNA reads TGCGCCAGCAGCTTGGACGGGGGGCAGACCTATAATTCACCCCTCCACTTT.